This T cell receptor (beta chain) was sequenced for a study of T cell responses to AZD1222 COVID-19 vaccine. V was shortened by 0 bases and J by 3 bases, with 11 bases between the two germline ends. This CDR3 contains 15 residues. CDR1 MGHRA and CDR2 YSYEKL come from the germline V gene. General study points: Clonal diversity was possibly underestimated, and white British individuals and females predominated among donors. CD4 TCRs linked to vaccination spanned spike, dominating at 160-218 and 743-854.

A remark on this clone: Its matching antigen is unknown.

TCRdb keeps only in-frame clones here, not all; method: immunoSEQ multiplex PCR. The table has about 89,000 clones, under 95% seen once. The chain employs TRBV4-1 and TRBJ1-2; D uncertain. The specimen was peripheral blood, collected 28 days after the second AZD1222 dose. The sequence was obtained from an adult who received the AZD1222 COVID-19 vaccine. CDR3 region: CASSQDIGKYYGYTF. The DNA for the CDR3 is TGCGCCAGCAGCCAAGACATCGGAAAGTACTATGGCTACACCTTC.